This T cell receptor (beta chain) originates from a study of T cell repertoires in cytomegalovirus infection. TCRdb reprocessed the reads via MiXCR and lists one record per CDR3 protein. The sample records fewer than 400,000 distinct CDR3 sequences, about a sixth being singletons. The sample holds a few counts of this clonotype. After removal of 5 bases from V and 8 bases from J, the junction contained 10 bases not matched to a gene. The CDR3 is made up of 15 amino acids. The V gene is TRBV12-3 or TRBV12-4, the J gene TRBJ1-4, with TRBD1 matching 8 bases. The source of this sequence is a human donor in good health (CMV status not recorded). Some clones in this sample may be carry-over from other donors' samples. Sequenced input: PBMCs. The CDR3 region has the DNA TGTGCCAGCAGTCCGGGACAGGTGGAGGGAGAAAAACTGTTTTTT. It is translated as CASSPGQVEGEKLFF.